These 16 T cell receptor beta chains were all obtained from the same sample, sequenced in a study of CD8 T cells in Susac syndrome. It was with random hexamers that roughly 0.45 to 1 ug RNA was reverse transcribed. Via MiXCR, TCRdb re-called the immunoSEQ multiplex PCR reads, giving one row per CDR3 protein. In the table there are some 180,000 distinct CDR3 sequences, just under 95% of which are singletons. Sequencing used CD4+ T cells from PBMCs. The receptors come from a human donor with Susac syndrome.

The chain links TRBV30 to TRBJ2-7; TRBD2 aligns across 10 bases. Germline V gives CDR1 GTSNPN, CDR2 SVGIG (reference sequence). With V trimmed by 3 bases and J by 5 bases, 7 bases remained unmatched. There are 14 residues in the CDR3. CDR3 residues: CAWRLAGSAHEQYF. The CDR3 nucleotides are TGTGCCTGGAGACTAGCGGGGAGCGCCCACGAGCAGTACTTC.

This clonotype appeared once. The DNA of the CDR3 is TGTGCCAGCAGACTGACATTTGAGCCAAATTCACCCCTCCACTTT. As protein: CASRLTFEPNSPLHF. The gene calls are TRBV5-4 and TRBJ1-6; D remains unclear. CDR3 length equals 15 residues. Trimming left V 5 bases short and J 7 bases short, with 16 bases between. CDR1 and CDR2 (germline): SGHNT, YYREEE (reference sequence).

The J gene is TRBJ2-7, the V gene TRBV6-1, with D perhaps TRBD2 (6 bases). V gave up 2 bases and J gave up 1 base, with 9 bases separating them. This CDR3 spans 14 amino acids. Per germline, CDR1 MNHNS and CDR2 SASEGT. The CDR3, as DNA: TGTGCCAGCAGTGAATCGGCGGGGTCCTACGAGCAGTACTTC. It translates to CASSESAGSYEQYF.

This rearrangement joins TRBV4-1 to TRBJ1-1; D unresolved. CDR3 length: 15 amino acids. Looked up from germline, CDR1 is MGHRA and CDR2 is YSYEKL. Trimming removed 1 base at V and 2 bases at J, with 11 bases between. CDR3 coding DNA: TGCGCCAGCAGCCAAGGGTCGTTCTACAACACTGAAGCTTTCTTT. This codes for CASSQGSFYNTEAFF.

The rearrangement links TRBV5-5 to TRBJ2-7; tentative D call: TRBD1 (6 bases). V shed 2 bases and J shed 11 bases, with 14 bases lying between them. The CDR3 has 12 amino acids. From germline, CDR1 is SGHKS and CDR2 YYEKEE (reference sequence). The DNA for the CDR3 is TGTGCCAGCAGCTTTCCCGGGACACCAGAGTACTTC. Its protein is CASSFPGTPEYF.

DNA for the CDR3: TGTGCCAGCAGCCAGTGGGGTACCACTGAAGCTTTCTTT. Its protein is CASSQWGTTEAFF. The gene calls are TRBV3-1 and TRBJ1-1; no definite D call. Trimming left V 3 bases short and J 4 bases short, with 9 bases between. Looked up from germline, CDR1 is LGHDT and CDR2 is YNNKEL (reference sequence). The CDR3 is made up of 13 amino acids.

The chain combines TRBV29-1 with TRBJ2-3, with 9 bases aligning to TRBD2. CDR1 and CDR2 (germline): SQVTM, ANQGSEA. Germline trimming cut 3 bases from V and 5 bases from J; bases unmatched to any gene: 9. The CDR3 covers 15 residues. The CDR3 coding sequence is TGCAGCGTTGACGGGGCGGGAGGGCCCGGAGATACGCAGTATTTT. Its protein is CSVDGAGGPGDTQYF.

The chain joins TRBV20-1 to TRBJ2-2, with a possible D match to TRBD1 (6 bases). CDR3 length: 13 residues. V was trimmed by 6 bases and J by 6 bases, leaving 14 bases between them. CDR1 is DFQATT, CDR2 SNEGSKA, per germline (reference sequence). The CDR3 spells CSALNPGAGELFF. The CDR3 bases are TGCAGTGCCCTGAACCCAGGGGCCGGGGAGCTGTTTTTT.

The rearrangement links TRBV3-1 to TRBJ2-5; D possibly corresponds to TRBD1 (5 bases). V lost 3 bases and J lost 5, with 16 bases in between. CDR1 is LGHDT, CDR2 YNNKEL, per germline (reference sequence). The CDR3 covers 15 residues. Written as DNA, the CDR3 is TGTGCCAGCAGCCAGGGAACCATTGGGGCGGAGACCCAGTACTTC. Translation: CASSQGTIGAETQYF.

The V gene is TRBV20-1, the J gene TRBJ1-2; D remains ambiguous. The CDR3 loop spans 12 amino acids. Germline CDR1 reads DFQATT; CDR2 reads SNEGSKA (reference sequence). V was clipped by 3 bases and J by 2 bases, with 7 bases between them. The CDR3 protein is CSASRQNYGYTF. DNA for the CDR3: TGCAGTGCTAGTAGGCAGAACTATGGCTACACCTTC.

The chain links TRBV27 to TRBJ2-6; D is unresolved. This CDR3 spans 15 amino acids. From germline, CDR1 is MNHEY and CDR2 SMNVEV (reference sequence). The V gene lost 3 bases and the J gene lost 2 bases, with 8 bases spanning the gap. The CDR3 loop reads CASSFGSAGANVLTF. The CDR3 coding sequence is TGTGCCAGCAGTTTTGGGTCGGCTGGGGCCAACGTCCTGACTTTC.

V and J are TRBV7-9 and TRBJ2-7; 7 bases are a match to TRBD2. J was trimmed by 4 bases and V by 0 bases; bases with no gene match: 9. Looked up from germline, CDR1 is SEHNR and CDR2 is FQNEAQ (reference sequence). The CDR3 runs to 16 residues. In DNA, the CDR3 is TGTGCCAGCAGCTTAGCGCGGGCGGGAGTGATATACGAGCAGTACTTC. Translation: CASSLARAGVIYEQYF.

The rearrangement links TRBV15 to TRBJ2-1; 8 bases map to TRBD1. V trimming: 5 bases; J trimming: 8 bases; junction bases outside the gene matches: 11. Per germline, CDR1 LNHNV and CDR2 YYDKDF (reference sequence). This CDR3 has 15 amino acids. The CDR3 DNA follows: TGTGCCACCAGCCTGGACAGGGATGAAATCCATGAGCAGTTCTTC. Its translation: CATSLDRDEIHEQFF. Combining the CDR3 with reference TRBV15 and TRBJ2-1 gives the whole variable domain DAMVIQNPRYQVTQFGKPVTLSCSQTLNHNVMYWYQQKSSQAPKLLFHYYDKDFNNEADTPDNFQSRRPNTSFCFLDIRSPGLGDTAMYLCATSLDRDEIHEQFFGPGTRLTVL.

This chain joins TRBV6-4 and TRBJ2-1; TRBD1 is a possible D gene (6 bases). CDR1 and CDR2 from the germline V gene are MRHNA and SNTAGT. Trimming cost V 0 bases and J 8 bases, with 11 bases left between them. This CDR3 has 14 amino acids. This CDR3 is CASSDSGAEDEQFF. The CDR3 bases are TGTGCCAGCAGTGACTCGGGGGCAGAGGATGAGCAGTTCTTC.

The chain employs TRBV20-1 and TRBJ2-3, with TRBD1 matching 7 bases. Germline V CDR1 and CDR2: DFQATT, SNEGSKA (reference sequence). CDR3 length: 14 residues. Losses at the gene ends were 4 bases for V and 5 bases for J; bases not matched to a gene: 9. The CDR3 reads CSAIGSGDRDTQYF. In DNA form, the CDR3 reads TGCAGTGCTATAGGTTCAGGGGACAGAGATACGCAGTATTTT.

In this sample, this clonotype turned up once. The chain links TRBV9 to TRBJ1-3, with a possible D match to TRBD1 (6 bases). CDR3 length: 17 amino acids. Trimming removed 0 bases from V and 1 base from J, with 14 bases in between. CDR1 is SGDLS, CDR2 YYNGEE, per germline. Here the CDR3 reads CASSVDPGDLSGNTIYF. For the CDR3, the DNA is TGTGCCAGCAGCGTAGATCCAGGGGACCTTTCTGGAAACACCATATATTTT.